This T cell receptor (beta chain) was recorded in a study of blood T cell repertoires in COVID-19 (dated by TCRdb to about 2020). About the investigation overall: Samples covering the acute and convalescent phases of COVID-19 were provided by collaborators in the United States, Italy and Spain. The prospective study material was composed of cDNA or gDNA derived from T cells, B-cell-depleted T cells, or PBMCs. Subjects who had been exposed to COVID-19, were actively infected with it, or had recovered from it provided the deeply sampled blood TCRbeta repertoires that made up the dataset. The repertoires were released in a freely available public database intended as a resource for research on the immune response to SARS-CoV-2. The samples were drawn from two sources: the first 160 participants of the ongoing ImmuneRACE study, and 950 to 1,500 subjects contributed by 6 global collaborators. Sample metadata almost always included a de-identified subject ID, COVID-19 status, age in years and sex. HLA class I and class II types, where available, came from metadata supplied by the sample provider rather than from assay-based typing. The study at large found these results: How much clinical and demographic metadata was included differed by source and by participant, and the metadata was provided uncurated.

Note on this clone: What antigen it recognizes has not been identified. Per-base quality was not reported, and no clone a single base away is much larger than it.

In Seattle, one collaborating source enrolled patients while the infection was active and tracked those patients longitudinally over the course of disease. Collaborating institutions collected whole blood in K2EDTA tubes following their own protocols. For TCRbeta analysis, collaborator samples were shipped as frozen whole blood, as isolated PBMCs, or as DNA extracted from either sample type. TCRbeta CDR3 regions were amplified from genomic DNA by means of the immunoSEQ Assay, a bias-controlled multiplex PCR. On the authors' methods: Within the assay, amplification of reference gene primers was used to estimate how many nucleated cells each sample contained. To quantify the absolute abundance of each unique TCRbeta CDR3 rearrangement, sequence reads were collapsed and filtered. Productive Simpson clonality was computed per sample as the square root of Simpson's diversity index over productive rearrangements. Drawn from immuneACCESS, this table holds only the in-frame rearrangements with V and J called that TCRdb kept. Clones are partly lost; checked studies trace under half to an unresolved V gene and leave the rest unexplained. The DNA was the basis for D and trimming; V, J and clone size are from that table. The sample profile shows about 480,000 clones; roughly 91% of them were found once. 7.5% to 9.5% of the sample is taken by the ten largest.

The CDR3 contains 14 residues, cysteine and phenylalanine counted. CDR3 DNA is the only sequence kept; it has 42 bases, read in frame from the first base. V is pared back by 9 bases and J by 1 base, with 13 bases lying between the germline termini. In the germline V gene, CDR1 corresponds to MGHRA and CDR2 to YSYEKL. The specimen was peripheral blood. The chain couples TRBV4-1 to TRBJ2-1; perhaps TRBD1 is the D gene, with 6 bases matching. The clonotype was recovered from a woman aged 45-60 years with COVID-19, enrolled during active disease. The CDR3 corresponds to CASTRGISYNEQFF. The DNA sequence reads TGCGCCAGTACGAGGGGGATATCCTACAATGAGCAGTTCTTC.